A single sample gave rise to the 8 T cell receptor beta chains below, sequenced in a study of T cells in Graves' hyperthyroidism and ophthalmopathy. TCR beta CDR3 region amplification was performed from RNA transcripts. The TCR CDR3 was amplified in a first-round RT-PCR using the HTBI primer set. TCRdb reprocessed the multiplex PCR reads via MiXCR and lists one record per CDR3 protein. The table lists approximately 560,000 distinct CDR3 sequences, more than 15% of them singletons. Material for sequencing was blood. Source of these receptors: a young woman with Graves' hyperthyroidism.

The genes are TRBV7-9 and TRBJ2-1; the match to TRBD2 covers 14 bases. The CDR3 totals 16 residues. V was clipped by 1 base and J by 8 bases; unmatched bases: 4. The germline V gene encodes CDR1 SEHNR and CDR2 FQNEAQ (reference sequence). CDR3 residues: CASSLGLAGGRDEQFF. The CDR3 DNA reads TGTGCCAGCAGCTTAGGACTAGCGGGAGGGCGGGATGAGCAGTTCTTC.

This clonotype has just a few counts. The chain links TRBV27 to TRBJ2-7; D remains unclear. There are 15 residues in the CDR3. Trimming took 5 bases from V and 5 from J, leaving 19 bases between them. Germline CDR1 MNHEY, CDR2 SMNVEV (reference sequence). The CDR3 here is CASSKRTRTAHEQYF. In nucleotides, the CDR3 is TGTGCCAGCAGTAAACGGACGCGGACGGCCCACGAGCAGTACTTC.

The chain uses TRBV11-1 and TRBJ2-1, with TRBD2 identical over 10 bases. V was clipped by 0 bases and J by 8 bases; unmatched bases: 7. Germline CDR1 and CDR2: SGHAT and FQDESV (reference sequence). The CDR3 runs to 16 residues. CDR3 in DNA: TGTGCCAGCAGCTTAGCTACTAGCGGGAACGTTGATGAGCAGTTCTTC. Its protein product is CASSLATSGNVDEQFF.

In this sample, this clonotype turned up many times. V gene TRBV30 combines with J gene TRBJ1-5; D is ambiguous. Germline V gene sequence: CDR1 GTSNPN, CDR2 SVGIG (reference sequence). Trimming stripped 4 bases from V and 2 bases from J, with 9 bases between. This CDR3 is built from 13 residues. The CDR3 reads CAWNQGGNQPQHF. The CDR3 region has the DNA TGTGCCTGGAATCAAGGAGGCAATCAGCCCCAGCATTTT.

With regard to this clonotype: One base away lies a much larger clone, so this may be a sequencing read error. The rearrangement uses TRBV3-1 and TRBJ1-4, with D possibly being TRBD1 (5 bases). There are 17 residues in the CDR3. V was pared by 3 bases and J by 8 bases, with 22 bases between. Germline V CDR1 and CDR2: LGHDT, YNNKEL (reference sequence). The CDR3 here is CASSHGGMGLRGEKLFF. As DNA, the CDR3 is TGTGCCAGCAGCCATGGGGGAATGGGACTCAGAGGGGAAAAACTGTTTTTT.

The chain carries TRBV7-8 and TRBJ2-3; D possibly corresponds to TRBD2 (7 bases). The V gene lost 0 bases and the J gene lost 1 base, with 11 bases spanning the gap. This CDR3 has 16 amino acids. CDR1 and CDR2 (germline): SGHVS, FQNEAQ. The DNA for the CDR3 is TGTGCCAGCAGCTTAGCGGGGGGGGCGGGCACAGATACGCAGTATTTT. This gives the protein CASSLAGGAGTDTQYF.

The CDR3 is CASSEPTQDYGYTF. Here the CDR3 DNA reads TGCGCCAGCAGTGAGCCAACTCAGGACTATGGCTACACCTTC. The genes are TRBV10-2 and TRBJ1-2; D uncertain. CDR1 and CDR2 from the germline V gene are WSHSY and SAAADI. CDR3 length: 14 amino acids. Trimming removed 2 bases from V and 3 bases from J, with 10 bases in between.

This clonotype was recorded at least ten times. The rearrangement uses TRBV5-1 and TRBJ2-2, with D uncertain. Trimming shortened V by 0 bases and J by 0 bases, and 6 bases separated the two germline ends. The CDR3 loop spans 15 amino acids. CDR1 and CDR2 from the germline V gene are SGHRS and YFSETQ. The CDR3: CASSLVKSNTGELFF. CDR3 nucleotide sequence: TGCGCCAGCAGCTTGGTGAAATCGAACACCGGGGAGCTGTTTTTT. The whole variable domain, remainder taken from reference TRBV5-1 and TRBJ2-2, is KAGVTQTPRYLIKTRGQQVTLSCSPISGHRSVSWYQQTPGQGLQFLFEYFSETQRNKGNFPGRFSGRQFSNSRSEMNVSTLELGDSALYLCASSLVKSNTGELFFGEGSRLTVL.